This T cell receptor (beta chain) was documented in a study of blood T cell repertoires in COVID-19. At the level of the study: Specimens from acute and convalescent COVID-19 originated in the United States, Italy and Spain.

This CDR3 contains 15 residues. The V gene lost 2 bases and the J gene lost 6 bases, with 14 bases spanning the gap. Germline V lookup: CDR1 SGHKS, CDR2 YYEKEE (reference sequence). TCRdb's copy holds only in-frame clones and misses some; the assay was immunoSEQ multiplex PCR. The table records 250,000 to 350,000 clones, about 82% of them present only once. This receptor was taken from a woman in her forties or fifties with acute or convalescent COVID-19. Material: peripheral blood. V is TRBV5-5 and J is TRBJ1-4; D call uncertain. The CDR3 loop reads CASSFRPGTDEKLFF. The CDR3 DNA reads as TGTGCCAGCAGCTTCCGACCAGGTACGGATGAAAAACTGTTTTTT.